The T cell receptor (beta chain) under discussion was sequenced for a study of shared clonotypes between healthy human individuals (TCRdb year 2020). In the study overall: The cohort included a few men and a couple of women between 18 and 49 years of age. To increase sequencing depth and limit assay-specific biases, different laboratories used diverse techniques to prepare libraries and sequence TCR repertoires. For each donor, three plates each were used for CD4 naive and CD4 memory, two plates were used for CD8 naive, and one plate was used for CD8 memory. Leukapheresis yielded between about 0.9 and 9.5 billion PBMCs per donor. Blood TCR repertoires of about five healthy adults were deeply sequenced to estimate repertoire size and the extent of clonotype sharing between individuals.

From the germline V gene, CDR1 is SQVTM and CDR2 is ANQGSEA. After removal of 6 bases from V and 6 bases from J, the junction retains 10 bases not matched to a gene. Inclusive of the bounding cysteine and phenylalanine, the CDR3 is 15 residues long. Only the CDR3 portion is preserved as DNA: 45 bases, with reading frame beginning at the first base. Using the deep immunoSEQ assay, multiplex PCR amplified TCR CDR3 regions from genomic DNA. Extracted genomic DNA from each cell subset was distributed evenly across all wells of several immunoSEQ 96-well plates, and each plate was treated as a replicate. For sorted subsets, around 200 ng genomic DNA, equal to some 30,000 T cell genomes, was loaded into each replicate PCR. Purified libraries were quantified with a Qubit 3.0 fluorometer, sized on a Bioanalyzer 2100, and re-quantified with the KAPA Library Quantification kit. Each immunoSEQ 96-well plate was sequenced on its own single-read 150-cycle Illumina NextSeq 550 flow cell. Concerning the study's data processing: Because the immunoSEQ output included only junctional sequences and no quality scores, the filtering could not be the same as the filtering used for full-length reads. Sequences were annotated with PyIR, a Python wrapper for IgBLAST v1.9, and V/J genes and CDR3 were assigned using IMGT germline references. Reads were removed for weak V/J assignments (E-value above 1e-6), missing CDR3, stop codons, out-of-frame junctions, or ambiguous translated residues. V3J clonotypes were defined as sequences sharing the same inferred V gene, J gene, and CDR3 amino acid sequence. Percentage overlap between repertoires was calculated by dividing the number of shared unique clonotypes by the size of the smaller repertoire. RTK rarefaction, the Chao1 estimator, and Recon v2.1 estimates of unobserved clonotypes were used to assess repertoire richness. Generation probabilities for all TCRbeta clonotypes obtained by the gDNA method from a handful of donors were computed using OLGA. TCRdb's version of the immuneACCESS table is confined to in-frame rearrangements and falls short of the full clone set. An unresolved V gene accounts for under half of the shortfall where checked; the remainder is of unknown origin. V and J calls and clone size are given by that table; D and trimming were obtained from the DNA. This sample comprises some 2,000,000 clones, approximately 96% of them detected only once. The ten largest clones take up about 0.13% of the sample.

Healthy HIV-negative adults with no recently reported acute infections or vaccinations were included as donors. Only Caucasian adults living in Nashville, Tennessee, USA were represented among the donors. CD4+ T cells were enriched through magnetic negative selection, after which naive cells were positively selected on CD45RA and the remaining negative fraction served as the memory subset. After blood collection by leukapheresis, PBMCs were isolated using Ficoll-Histopaque density gradient centrifugation and then cryopreserved in the vapor phase of liquid nitrogen. Analytical flow cytometry was used to check the purity and quantity of every magnetically sorted T cell population. Genomic DNA was isolated from every sorted fraction and measured by UV absorbance on a Nanodrop 2000c. A remark on this clone: Its antigen is still unknown. No per-base quality is available; no much larger clone lies one base away.

Points the paper makes about the study in general: Pairwise subsampling led to the expectation that sequencing depth would affect the degree of clonotype sharing among donors. Sharing across four donors was observed for approximately 5% of naive CD4, about 4% of naive CD8, 2.3% of memory CD4, and around 0.42% of memory CD8 clonotypes. Even with the large sequencing depth, rarefaction of the sorted-subset datasets indicated that sequencing was incomplete. Sampling was restricted to blood, and TCR repertoires in tissue are likely to differ from TCR repertoires in blood. The genetic and exposure-history diversity represented was limited by the small number of donors. Higher generation probabilities were observed for clonotypes shared by all four sorted-subset donors than for non-shared clonotypes. Naive subsets generally had larger estimated clonotype richness than memory subsets did.

The chain employs TRBV29-1 and TRBJ2-5, with 13 bases matching TRBD2. The specimen was naive CD4+ T cells sorted from blood. Read against the paper, the sample's cell subset or site label means: CD45RA+ positively selected. The clonotype comes from a man aged 18 to 29 in good health. The nucleotides read TGCAGCGTGCTCGGGACTAGCGGGATCCGAAAGACCCAGTACTTC. This codes for CSVLGTSGIRKTQYF.